This T cell receptor (beta chain) originates from a study of response to subunit inactivated influenza vaccine. Broader study findings: The authors proposed limited new T cell recruitment per seasonal influenza vaccination.

TCRdb passed the RT-PCR reads through MiXCR, listing each CDR3 protein once. This sample yields about 160,000 distinct CDR3 sequences, of which approximately 11% are seen a single time; about a third belongs to the top ten. This clonotype was detected only a few times. Its antigen remains unidentified. V dropped 1 base and J dropped 1; count of bases not matched to a gene: 9. Germline-derived CDR1 and CDR2 are SQVTM and ANQGSEA. The CDR3 extends over 16 amino acids. The clonotype originates from a man aged 45-69 years who received an inactivated influenza vaccine. Here the sequenced sample was CD8+ T cells sorted from PBMCs, taken roughly 24 months after vaccination. The rearrangement uses TRBV29-1 and TRBJ2-5, with 7 bases lining up with TRBD2. The CDR3 spells CSVEVAVSGPQETQYF. CDR3 DNA: TGCAGCGTTGAAGTTGCGGTTAGCGGGCCCCAAGAGACCCAGTACTTC.